The T cell receptor beta chain under discussion was sequenced for a study of T cell repertoires in cytomegalovirus infection. Overall study: Public TCR beta signatures provided an indication of both CMV infection and a matching HLA type. Findings of the study overall: CMV-specific HLA-C-restricted TCR beta clonotypes dominated the ex vivo response.

CDR3 size: 15 residues. Germline V gene data show CDR1 as SGHAT and CDR2 as FQDESV (reference sequence). The germline V and J ends were trimmed by 1 base and 1 base, with 8 bases remaining between them. Many counts were recorded for this clonotype. As yet, its antigen is unknown. One entry per CDR3 protein results from TCRdb running MiXCR on the reads. The table shows around 130,000 distinct CDR3 sequences, with 8% to 9% occurring only once. This TCR was sampled from a human donor in good health (CMV status not recorded). Some clones in this sample may be carry-over from other donors' samples. The rearrangement uses TRBV11-1 and TRBJ1-5, with unresolved D. Sequenced material: PBMCs. The chain's CDR3 is CASSLEAGSNQPQHF. Here the CDR3 DNA reads TGTGCCAGCAGCTTAGAGGCAGGAAGCAATCAGCCCCAGCATTTT.